The source of this T cell receptor beta chain is a study of T-cell memory formation after mild COVID-19. Study results and limitations: Day 15 to 85 contracting clones showed balanced CD4/CD8; day 15 to 37 expanders favored CD4+. Prior to infection, memory already included some responding clones, suggesting cross-reactive memory joined. Contracting clones localized mainly to CM and EM when CD4+ and mainly to EMRA when CD8+.

This clonotype was counted between two and nine times. As yet, its antigen is unknown. The CDR3 loop spans 14 amino acids. Germline values: CDR1 MGHRA, CDR2 YSYEKL. Trimming took 1 base from V and 3 from J; bases not matched to a gene: 3. TCRdb recomputed calls from the 5' RACE reads with MiXCR, one row per CDR3 protein. Here the sample spans under 400,000 distinct CDR3 sequences, 20% to 25% being singletons. This chain links TRBV4-1 with TRBJ2-7, with 7 bases matching TRBD1. The TCR originated in an adult woman who had mild COVID-19 (a few samples of this study predate the infection). Cell type and time point are not known. The sample comprised PBMCs or a T cell subset sorted from them (not recorded which). The CDR3 coding sequence is TGCGCCAGCAGCCAAGTAACAGGGGTCTACGAGCAGTACTTC. Translated: CASSQVTGVYEQYF.